This T cell receptor beta chain was recorded in a study of blood T cell repertoires in COVID-19. Study summary: The cDNA or gDNA used as material had been derived from T cells, B-cell-depleted T cells, or PBMCs.

Germline V CDR1 and CDR2: SGHVS, FQNEAQ. The trim removed 5 bases at V and 3 bases at J, leaving 7 bases unmatched. This CDR3 is 15 amino acids long. TCRdb's table, derived via immunoSEQ multiplex PCR, lists solely in-frame clones and lacks some. The sample records over 90,000 clones, about four fifths being singletons. The chain joins TRBV7-8 to TRBJ2-3; TRBD2 agrees at 8 bases. This sequence was found in a man aged 35 to 55 with active or convalescent COVID-19. Sequencing was done on a sample of peripheral blood. The CDR3 bases are TGTGCCAGCAGCGTTAGCGGGGCGCGTACAGATACGCAGTATTTT. Residues: CASSVSGARTDTQYF. The complete variable domain, with remaining parts taken from reference TRBV7-8 and TRBJ2-3, reads GAGVSQSPRYKVAKRGQDVALRCDPISGHVSLFWYQQALGQGPEFLTYFQNEAQLDKSGLPSDRFFAERPEGSVSTLKIQRTQQEDSAVYLCASSVSGARTDTQYFGPGTRLTVL.